These 14 T cell receptor beta chains originate from one sample sequenced in a study of control samples from healthy donors and cancer patients. The data were produced by immunoSEQ multiplex PCR, yet TCRdb's version contains in-frame clones alone and is incomplete. The sample includes around 100,000 clones, almost 90% of them seen just once. The sequencing sample was made of blood. The receptors here all came from a man aged 30 to 39 in good health.

The chain joins TRBV27 to TRBJ1-5; D may be TRBD1 (6 bases). The CDR3 is 13 residues long. From germline, CDR1 is MNHEY and CDR2 SMNVEV (reference sequence). Trimming took 5 bases from V and 8 from J, leaving 13 bases between them. In DNA, the CDR3 is TGTGCCAGCAGTCGACAGGCTCCTGAGCCCCAGCATTTT. Translating gives CASSRQAPEPQHF.

Relative to its sample, this clone is hyperexpanded. The rearrangement uses TRBV5-1 and TRBJ2-7; 11 bases fit TRBD2. The CDR3 has 15 amino acids. Looked up from germline, CDR1 is SGHRS and CDR2 is YFSETQ. The V and J ends lost 4 bases and 0 bases, in that order; junction bases with no gene match: 3. The CDR3 bases are TGCGCCAGCAGCGTGGGACTAGCGGCCTCCTACGAGCAGTACTTC. Translating it yields CASSVGLAASYEQYF.

The chain is built from TRBV2 and TRBJ2-7, with 8 positions matching TRBD1. The germline gives CDR1 SNHLY, CDR2 FYNNEI. V gave up 10 bases and J gave up 0 bases; unmatched junction bases: 17. The CDR3 consists of 17 residues. CDR3 protein: CATLTGGRGPYSYEQYF. DNA of the CDR3: TGTGCCACCCTAACAGGGGGTCGCGGCCCTTACTCCTACGAGCAGTACTTC.

The chain couples TRBV24-1 to TRBJ2-1; maybe TRBD1 (6 bases). V gave up 3 bases and J gave up 9 bases, with 20 bases separating them. The CDR3 extends over 16 amino acids. From germline, CDR1 is KGHDR and CDR2 SFDVKD. The CDR3 region is CATSDGPTGDGSEQFF. The CDR3 coding sequence is TGTGCCACCAGTGATGGACCGACAGGAGATGGGAGTGAGCAGTTCTTC.

CDR3 coding DNA: TGTGCCAGCAGCCAAGGGAGTAGTGGGGCCAACGTCCTGACTTTC. Its translation: CASSQGSSGANVLTF. The V and J genes are TRBV4-2 and TRBJ2-6; D unresolved. Trimming shortened V by 1 base and J by 3 bases, and 7 bases separated the two germline ends. Germline CDR1 LGHNA, CDR2 YNFKEQ. The CDR3 covers 15 residues.

The chain uses TRBV7-2 and TRBJ2-7; TRBD2 matches at 7 bases. In germline, CDR1 is SGHTA, CDR2 FQGNSA. J was trimmed by 2 bases and V by 1 base; bases with no gene match: 5. This CDR3 is 15 amino acids long. Here the CDR3 DNA reads TGTGCCAGCAGCTTAGACGCGACTAGCCCCTACGAGCAGTACTTC. Translation: CASSLDATSPYEQYF.

This rearrangement joins TRBV21-1 to TRBJ2-7; no check of the table's D call, TRBD1, against the DNA was made. TRBV21-1 is deemed a pseudogene. The CDR3 loop spans 17 amino acids. CDR3 in DNA: TGTGCCAGCAGCAGCCCAGGATCGACAGGGTGCCCCTACGAGCAGTACTTC. Translated: CASSSPGSTGCPYEQYF.

V and J are TRBV5-1 and TRBJ1-1, with D uncertain. Per germline, CDR1 SGHRS and CDR2 YFSETQ. With 0 bases removed from V and 6 bases from J, the gap between germline ends came to 9 bases. This CDR3 has 13 residues. This CDR3 reads CASSLEVRSEAFF. Written as DNA, the CDR3 is TGCGCCAGCAGCTTGGAAGTCAGATCTGAAGCTTTCTTT.

This chain uses TRBV4-3 with TRBJ2-2, with TRBD2 matching over 8 bases. The CDR3 is 16 residues long. Germline loops: CDR1 LGHNA, CDR2 YSLEER. Trimming took 4 bases from V and 6 from J; bases not matched to a gene: 10. The CDR3 sequence is CASSPSLGLAAGELFF. CDR3 sequence (DNA): TGCGCCAGCAGCCCCTCCCTAGGACTAGCAGCCGGGGAGCTGTTTTTT.

The chain combines TRBV28 with TRBJ2-3, with D unresolved. Germline values: CDR1 MDHEN, CDR2 SYDVKM. Trimming took 3 bases from V and 0 from J, leaving 7 bases between them. The CDR3 sequence is 14 residues long. CDR3 bases: TGTGCCAGCAGTTTCGTGGTTAGCACAGATACGCAGTATTTT. This translates into CASSFVVSTDTQYF.

The CDR3 nucleotides read TGTGCCAGCAGCCAAGGGGGCGGTAACTACAATGAGCAGTTCTTC. Translation: CASSQGGGNYNEQFF. The chain uses TRBV4-2 and TRBJ2-1; D is possibly TRBD1 (5 bases). The CDR3 is made up of 15 amino acids. Trimming shortened V by 1 base and J by 3 bases, and 10 bases separated the two germline ends. Germline V gene lookup returns CDR1 LGHNA and CDR2 YNFKEQ.

This chain links TRBV5-5 with TRBJ2-3; 10 bases fit TRBD1. V was clipped by 2 bases and J by 6 bases; unmatched bases: 18. This CDR3 region has 19 residues. Per the germline V gene, CDR1 is SGHKS and CDR2 is YYEKEE (reference sequence). This CDR3 is CASSFDRGRGVGSRDTQYF. The CDR3 nucleotides are TGTGCCAGCAGCTTCGACAGGGGGCGAGGGGTTGGTAGTAGGGATACGCAGTATTTT.

The J gene is TRBJ2-7, the V gene TRBV18; D remains ambiguous. Germline CDR1 reads KGHSH; CDR2 reads LQKENI. V was shortened by 0 bases and J by 0 bases, with 6 bases between the two germline ends. This CDR3 is built from 14 residues. In DNA, the CDR3 is TGTGCCAGCTCACCACCCGGCAGCTCCTACGAGCAGTACTTC. Residues: CASSPPGSSYEQYF.

The rearrangement joins TRBV4-2 to TRBJ2-6; TRBD1 agrees at 9 bases. This CDR3 contains 18 residues. V gave up 6 bases and J gave up 2 bases; unmatched junction bases: 11. Germline CDR1 reads LGHNA; CDR2 reads YNFKEQ. CDR3: CASSPATGGNAGANVLTF. In nucleotides, the CDR3 is TGTGCCAGCAGTCCTGCGACAGGGGGTAACGCTGGGGCCAACGTCCTGACTTTC.